The 24 T cell receptor beta chains given below trace back to one sample, sequenced in a study of blood T cells in healthy people across ages. Then a second PCR, running about 6 to 12 cycles, was carried out with a sample-barcoded 5' primer and a J-beta primer mix. MiXCR was run by TCRdb on the 5' RACE reads, yielding one entry per CDR3 protein. This sample has 700,000 or so distinct CDR3 sequences; approximately 40% occur once, and the top ten carry about 30%. Material: blood. Source of these receptors: a man older than 75 in good health.

The chain combines TRBV6-5 with TRBJ1-4, with D perhaps TRBD1 (6 bases). CDR3 length equals 15 residues. CDR1 and CDR2 from the germline V gene are MNHEY and SVGAGI. V was shortened by 0 bases and J by 3 bases, with 8 bases between the two germline ends. CDR3 residues: CASSYSNRANEKLFF. The DNA of the CDR3 is TGTGCCAGCAGTTACTCGAACAGGGCTAATGAAAAACTGTTTTTT.

This clonotype appeared a few times. The CDR3 loop reads CSAPTPDRAGYGYTF. In DNA, the CDR3 is TGCAGTGCCCCTACTCCCGACAGGGCTGGCTATGGCTACACCTTC. This rearrangement joins TRBV20-1 to TRBJ1-2, with 7 nucleotides matching TRBD1. J was trimmed by 4 bases and V by 6 bases; bases with no gene match: 14. CDR1 is DFQATT, CDR2 SNEGSKA, per germline (reference sequence). This CDR3 region has 15 residues.

The V gene is TRBV29-1, the J gene TRBJ2-4; D is perhaps TRBD1 or TRBD2 (5 bases each). CDR3 length equals 14 residues. The germline V gene has CDR1 SQVTM and CDR2 ANQGSEA. Trimming stripped 1 base from V and 13 bases from J, with 20 bases between. Here the CDR3 reads CSVEGGAGSYVQYF. CDR3 bases: TGCAGCGTTGAAGGAGGGGCAGGCTCCTACGTGCAGTACTTC.

This clonotype was detected a few times. This chain joins TRBV7-9 and TRBJ2-1, with 8 bases fitting TRBD1. Germline V gene lookup returns CDR1 SEHNR and CDR2 FQNEAQ (reference sequence). The J segment lost 5 bases and the V segment lost 5 bases, leaving 8 bases of the junction unmatched. This CDR3 is 15 amino acids long. CDR3 protein: CASSPRTGLDNEQFF. In nucleotides, the CDR3 is TGTGCCAGCAGCCCCCGGACAGGGTTGGACAATGAGCAGTTCTTC.

The V and J genes are TRBV14 and TRBJ1-6; D call uncertain. The CDR3 runs 16 residues. Between the trimmed V and J ends, which lost 1 base and 9 bases, there was a span of 16 bases. The V gene's germline CDR1 is SGHDN and CDR2 FVKESK. The DNA of the CDR3 is TGTGCCAGCAGCCAAGTAGCCCGGTGGCGGGGTTCACCCCTCCACTTT. Translating it yields CASSQVARWRGSPLHF.

This chain links TRBV4-3 with TRBJ2-1, with D perhaps TRBD1 or TRBD2 (6 bases each). The assigned J gene may be wrong: the sequence end matches TRBJ2-7 better. This CDR3 spans 14 amino acids. Germline-derived CDR1 and CDR2 are LGHNA and YSLEER. In DNA, the CDR3 is TGCGCCAGCAGCCACACGGGGGCGTACAATGAGCAGTACTTC. Protein product: CASSHTGAYNEQYF.

In this sample, this clonotype turned up many times. The CDR3 region is CASSHPDGNYGYTF. CDR3 bases: TGTGCCAGCAGCCATCCGGACGGGAACTATGGCTACACCTTC. V usage is TRBV14 and J usage is TRBJ1-2; D unclear. The CDR3 loop spans 14 amino acids. Germline CDR1 and CDR2: SGHDN and FVKESK. Trimming took off 3 bases at V and 2 bases at J, with 10 bases between the two ends.

This chain connects TRBV12-3 or TRBV12-4 to TRBJ2-1; TRBD1 or TRBD2 may be the D gene (6 bases each). With 4 bases removed from V and 5 bases from J, the gap between germline ends came to 18 bases. CDR3 length equals 16 residues. CDR3 sequence: CASSSEGGVGDNEQFF. The DNA of the CDR3 is TGTGCCAGCAGTTCCGAGGGGGGCGTCGGAGACAATGAGCAGTTCTTC.

The J gene is TRBJ2-7, the V gene TRBV7-2; 10 nucleotides line up with TRBD2. V lost 2 bases to trimming and J lost 7 bases; unmatched junction nucleotides: 5. The CDR3 runs to 14 residues. CDR1 and CDR2 from the germline V gene are SGHTA and FQGNSA. The CDR3 DNA follows: TGTGCCAGCAGCTTACCTAGCGGGAGCAATGAGCAGTACTTC. This translates into CASSLPSGSNEQYF.

The rearrangement joins TRBV5-1 to TRBJ2-3, with a weak D call TRBD2 (6 bases). V shed 2 bases and J shed 3 bases, with 13 bases lying between them. The CDR3 sequence is 15 residues long. Germline V gene sequence: CDR1 SGHRS, CDR2 YFSETQ. Written as DNA, the CDR3 is TGCGCCAGCAGCTTTCCACTAGCATCGACAGATACGCAGTATTTT. It translates to CASSFPLASTDTQYF.

About this clonotype: A junction end diverges from the germline sequence, so it may reflect a read error. V and J are TRBV20-1 and TRBJ1-4; 7 nucleotides match TRBD1. Germline loops: CDR1 DFQATT, CDR2 SNEGSKA (reference sequence). This CDR3 is 16 amino acids long. CDR3 region: CSARGQGTVLGEKLFF. The CDR3 DNA reads TGCAGTGCAAGAGGCCAGGGGACAGTATTAGGTGAAAAACTGTTTTTT.

V is TRBV5-1 and J is TRBJ1-6; perhaps TRBD1 as D (5 bases). Trimming took off 3 bases at V and 7 bases at J, with 11 bases between the two ends. The CDR3 has 14 residues. Germline CDR1 and CDR2: SGHRS and YFSETQ. This CDR3 reads CASSSGTKNSPLHF. CDR3 DNA sequence: TGCGCCAGCAGCTCCGGGACGAAAAATTCACCCCTCCACTTT.

V gene TRBV6-5 combines with J gene TRBJ2-1; D is ambiguous. The J call may be faulty, since TRBJ2-7 better matches the DNA end. Germline V CDR1 and CDR2: MNHEY, SVGAGI. This CDR3 has 13 amino acids. The CDR3 nucleotides read TGTGCCAGCACGGCAGCGTCCTACAATGAGCAGTACTTC. Amino acids: CASTAASYNEQYF.

Comment on this clonotype: An end of the junction does not agree with germline; a read error may underlie this. Here the CDR3 reads CASSPRSSGSGRETRYF. The CDR3 DNA sequence: TGTGCCAGCAGCCCCAGGAGTAGCGGGAGCGGGCGAGAGACCCGGTACTTC. The J gene is TRBJ2-5, the V gene TRBV28, with 9 bases lining up with TRBD2. Germline V lookup: CDR1 MDHEN, CDR2 SYDVKM. The CDR3 has 17 residues.

This clonotype was counted ten times or more. The genes are TRBV10-3 and TRBJ2-4, with D perhaps matching TRBD2 (5 bases). The germline CDR1 and CDR2 sequences are ENHRY and SYGVKD. The germline V and J ends were trimmed by 6 bases and 3 bases, with 9 bases remaining between them. The length of the CDR3 is 13 residues. Written as DNA, the CDR3 is TGTGCCATCAGGGACGAGGGCAAAAACATTCAGTACTTC. Its protein is CAIRDEGKNIQYF.

Comment on this clonotype: A much larger clone differs from this one at a single base, so this may be a read error. The chain links TRBV20-1 to TRBJ2-1; D is unclear. Germline V gene lookup returns CDR1 DFQATT and CDR2 SNEGSKA (reference sequence). The CDR3 consists of 14 residues. Trimming shortened V by 0 bases and J by 8 bases, and 14 bases separated the two germline ends. The CDR3 DNA is TGCAGTGCTAGAGACGGGCCTCGGGCCGATGAGCAGTTCTTC. This encodes CSARDGPRADEQFF.

This clonotype was seen a few times. The CDR3 region has the DNA TGTGCCAGCAGCGGACGTCGGAGCTCCTATAATTCACCCCTCCACTTT. Its protein is CASSGRRSSYNSPLHF. The chain uses TRBV12-3 or TRBV12-4 and TRBJ1-6, with unresolved D. V lost 6 bases, J lost 0 bases, and 12 bases lay in between. CDR3 length equals 16 residues.

V usage is TRBV11-2 and J usage is TRBJ1-4; perhaps TRBD1 as D (6 bases). Looked up from germline, CDR1 is SGHAT and CDR2 is FQNNGV. The CDR3 has 13 residues. V lost 5 bases and J lost 10, with 14 bases in between. The CDR3, as DNA: TGTGCCAGCAGCGGACACCAAGGGGGAAAACTGTTTTTT. Protein product: CASSGHQGGKLFF.

The J gene is TRBJ2-5, the V gene TRBV10-1; either TRBD1 or TRBD2 may fit D (6 bases each). The length of the CDR3 is 13 residues. The V gene lost 8 bases and the J gene lost 2 bases, with 12 bases spanning the gap. Germline CDR1 reads WNHNN; CDR2 reads SYGVQD (reference sequence). CDR3 residues: CASFRGQQETQYF. CDR3 nucleotide sequence: TGCGCCAGCTTCCGGGGGCAGCAAGAGACCCAGTACTTC.

The sample holds a few counts of this clonotype. J is TRBJ1-4 and V is TRBV7-9; D remains ambiguous. Germline CDR1 and CDR2: SEHNR and FQNEAQ (reference sequence). V shed 4 bases and J shed 8 bases, with 14 bases lying between them. This CDR3 spans 14 amino acids. The CDR3 nucleotides are TGTGCCAGCAGCTCCCGTAGCCCGGGGGAAAAACTGTTTTTT. Amino acids: CASSSRSPGEKLFF.

With respect to this clonotype: The CDR3 ends on some other residue instead of the conserved phenylalanine or tryptophan, so this is likely a read error. The chain recombines TRBV12-3 or TRBV12-4 with TRBJ2-3; D is perhaps TRBD2 (5 bases). The CDR3 runs to 14 residues. CDR3 protein: CVSSPRARADTQYS. The CDR3 nucleotides are TGTGTCAGCAGTCCGCGGGCGAGAGCAGATACGCAGTATTCT.

This clonotype has only a few counts. This sequence joins TRBV7-9 and TRBJ2-3; D might be TRBD2 (6 bases). This CDR3 comprises 14 residues. Germline CDR1 reads SEHNR; CDR2 reads FQNEAQ (reference sequence). The ends were cut back, 1 base at V and 4 bases at J, with 9 bases in the middle. Written as DNA, the CDR3 is TGTGCCAGCAGCTTAGGCGGGAATTCAGATACGCAGTATTTT. Its protein product is CASSLGGNSDTQYF.

J is TRBJ2-3 and V is TRBV10-3; TRBD2 might be the D (6 bases). Germline CDR1 ENHRY, CDR2 SYGVKD. Trimming shortened V by 2 bases and J by 2 bases, and 8 bases separated the two germline ends. This CDR3 has 14 amino acids. The CDR3 nucleotides read TGTGCCATCAGTGAGGGGAGGCCCACAGATACGCAGTATTTT. Residues: CAISEGRPTDTQYF.

This clonotype has at least ten counts. The chain's CDR3 is CASSADRAGANVLTF. The CDR3 region has the DNA TGTGCCAGCAGCGCAGACAGGGCTGGGGCCAACGTCCTGACTTTC. The chain is built from TRBV7-3 and TRBJ2-6; 7 bases map to TRBD1. With V trimmed by 5 bases and J by 2 bases, 3 bases remained unmatched. This CDR3 comprises 15 residues. CDR1 and CDR2 (germline): SGHTA, FQGTGA.